Below, one T cell receptor (beta chain) is given with its context. Its antigen is unknown. This entry is derived from a study of response to subunit inactivated influenza vaccine. Via MiXCR, TCRdb re-called the RT-PCR reads, giving one row per CDR3 protein. The sample records about 650,000 distinct CDR3 sequences, 14% being singletons. The CDR3 extends over 15 amino acids. V shed 1 base and J 4 bases; nucleotides not matched to a gene: 3. Germline V gives CDR1 SNHLY, CDR2 FYNNEI. Study-level findings and limits: Few additional T cells are recruited per seasonal influenza vaccination, authors suggested.

The V gene is TRBV2, the J gene TRBJ2-5; 10 nucleotides agree with TRBD1. The starting material was PBMCs from blood, obtained roughly 15 days before vaccination. This clonotype was sampled from a man aged 45-65 years who received an inactivated influenza vaccine. For the CDR3, the DNA is TGTGCCAGCAGTGAAGGGACAGGGGGTATAGAGACCCAGTACTTC. It codes for CASSEGTGGIETQYF. Filled out from reference TRBV2 and TRBJ2-5, the complete variable domain reads EPEVTQTPSHQVTQMGQEVILRCVPISNHLYFYWYRQILGQKVEFLVSFYNNEISEKSEIFDDQFSVERPDGSNFTLKIRSTKLEDSAMYFCASSEGTGGIETQYFGPGTRLLVL.